A selection of T cell receptor beta chains follows, all from one sample in a study of T cell changes during pregnancy in multiple sclerosis. TCRdb's table, derived via immunoSEQ multiplex PCR, lists solely in-frame clones and lacks some. The table has 40,000 to 65,000 clones, approximately 92% seen once; the top ten hold around 0.25%. The sample in question was CD4+ T cells from peripheral blood mononuclear cells, obtained in the third trimester of pregnancy. These receptors were obtained from a female donor with multiple sclerosis, enrolled in a pregnancy study. Both conserved end residues are part of each CDR3. The size of a clone is reported for some rows only, either as once, few or many, or as a class for expanded clones.

clone_size j_call v_call cdr3_aa
- TRBJ1-4 TRBV28 CASKRSSTNEKLFF
- TRBJ1-1 TRBV28 CASRDRWDTEAFF
- TRBJ2-7 TRBV9 CASSVEGGSYEQYF
- TRBJ2-3 TRBV5-4 CASSLVSDTQYF
- TRBJ2-2 TRBV5-4 CASSLDRGNTGELFF
- TRBJ2-6 TRBV5-4 CASSLDPREGARSGANVLTF
- TRBJ1-5 TRBV2 CASSEAWGGQPQHF
- TRBJ2-3 TRBV7-2 CASSLEVTADTQYF
once TRBJ2-1 TRBV27 CASTRQGLGEQFF
- TRBJ2-2 TRBV6-1 CATGRLAAFTGELFF
- TRBJ2-7 TRBV7-8 CASSSSGITYEQYF
- TRBJ2-1 TRBV18 CASSPLRSASGWDNEQFF
- TRBJ2-2 TRBV7-8 CASSLVSGGRTAGELFF